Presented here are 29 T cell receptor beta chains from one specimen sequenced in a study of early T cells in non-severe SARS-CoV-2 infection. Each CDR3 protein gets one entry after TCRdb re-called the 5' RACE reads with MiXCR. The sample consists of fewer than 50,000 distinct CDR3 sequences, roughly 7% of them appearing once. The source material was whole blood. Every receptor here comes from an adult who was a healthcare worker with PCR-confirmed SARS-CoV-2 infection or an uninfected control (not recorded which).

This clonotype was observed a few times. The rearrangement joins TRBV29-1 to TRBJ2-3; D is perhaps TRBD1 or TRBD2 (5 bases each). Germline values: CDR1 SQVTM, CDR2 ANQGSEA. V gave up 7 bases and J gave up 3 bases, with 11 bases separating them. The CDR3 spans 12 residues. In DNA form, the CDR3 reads TGCAGCGGACTTGAGGGGACAGATACGCAGTATTTT. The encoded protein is CSGLEGTDTQYF.

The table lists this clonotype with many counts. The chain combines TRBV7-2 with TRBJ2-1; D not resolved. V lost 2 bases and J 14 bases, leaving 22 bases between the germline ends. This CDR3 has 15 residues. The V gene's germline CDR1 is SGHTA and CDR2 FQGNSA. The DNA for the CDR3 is TGTGCCAGCAGCTTACTACAATCCCCCCCCAAGGCGGAGTTCTTC. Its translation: CASSLLQSPPKAEFF.

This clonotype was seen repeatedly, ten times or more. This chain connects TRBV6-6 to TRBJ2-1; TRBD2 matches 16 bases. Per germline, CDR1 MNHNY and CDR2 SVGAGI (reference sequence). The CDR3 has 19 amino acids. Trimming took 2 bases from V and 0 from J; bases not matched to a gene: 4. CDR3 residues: CASSYAGTSGGGSYNEQFF. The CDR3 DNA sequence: TGTGCCAGCAGTTACGCAGGGACTAGCGGGGGGGGCTCCTACAATGAGCAGTTCTTC.

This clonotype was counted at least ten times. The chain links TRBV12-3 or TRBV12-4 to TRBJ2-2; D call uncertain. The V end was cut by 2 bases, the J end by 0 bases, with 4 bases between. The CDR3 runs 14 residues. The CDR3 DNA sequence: TGTGCCAGCAGTTTAATACCGAACACCGGGGAGCTGTTTTTT. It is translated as CASSLIPNTGELFF.

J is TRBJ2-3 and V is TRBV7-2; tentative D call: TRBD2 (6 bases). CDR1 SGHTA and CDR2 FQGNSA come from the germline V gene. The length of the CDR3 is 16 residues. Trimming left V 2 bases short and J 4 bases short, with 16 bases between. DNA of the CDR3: TGTGCCAGCAGCTTACGGGGTGGGGGGACGGCAGATACGCAGTATTTT. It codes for CASSLRGGGTADTQYF.

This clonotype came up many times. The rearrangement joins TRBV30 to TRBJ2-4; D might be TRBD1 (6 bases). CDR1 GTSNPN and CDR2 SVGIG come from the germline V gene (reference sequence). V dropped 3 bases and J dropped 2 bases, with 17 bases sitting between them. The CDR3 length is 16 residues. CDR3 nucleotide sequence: TGTGCCTGGAGCCGTGTAAGCAGGGGTACCAAAAACATTCAGTACTTC. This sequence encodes CAWSRVSRGTKNIQYF. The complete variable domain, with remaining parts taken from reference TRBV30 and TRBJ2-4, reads SQTIHQWPATLVQPVGSPLSLECTVEGTSNPNLYWYRQAAGRGLQLLFYSVGIGQISSEVPQNLSASRPQDRQFILSSKKLLLSDSGFYLCAWSRVSRGTKNIQYFGAGTRLSVL.

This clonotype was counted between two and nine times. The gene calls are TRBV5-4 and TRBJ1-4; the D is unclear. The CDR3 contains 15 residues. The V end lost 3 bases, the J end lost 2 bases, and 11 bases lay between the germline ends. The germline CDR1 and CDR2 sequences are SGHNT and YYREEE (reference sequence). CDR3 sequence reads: CASSSQTGTNEKLFF. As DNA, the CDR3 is TGTGCCAGCAGCTCCCAGACCGGTACTAATGAAAAACTGTTTTTT. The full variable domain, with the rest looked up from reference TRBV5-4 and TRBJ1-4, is ETGVTQSPTHLIKTRGQQVTLRCSSQSGHNTVSWYQQALGQGPQFIFQYYREEENGRGNFPPRFSGLQFPNYSSELNVNALELDDSALYLCASSSQTGTNEKLFFGSGTQLSVL.

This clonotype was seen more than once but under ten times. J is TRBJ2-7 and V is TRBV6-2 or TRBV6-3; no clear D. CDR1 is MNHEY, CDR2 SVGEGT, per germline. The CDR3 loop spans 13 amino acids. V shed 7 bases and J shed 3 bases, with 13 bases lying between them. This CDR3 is CASTLLPHYEQYF. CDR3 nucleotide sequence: TGTGCCAGCACCCTCCTCCCCCACTACGAGCAGTACTTC.

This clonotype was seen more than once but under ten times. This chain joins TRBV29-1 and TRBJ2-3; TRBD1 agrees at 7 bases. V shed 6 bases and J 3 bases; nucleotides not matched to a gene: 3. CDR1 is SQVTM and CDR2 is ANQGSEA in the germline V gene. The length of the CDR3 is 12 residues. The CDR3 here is CSVATGTDTQYF. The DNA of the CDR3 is TGCAGCGTCGCGACAGGGACAGATACGCAGTATTTT.

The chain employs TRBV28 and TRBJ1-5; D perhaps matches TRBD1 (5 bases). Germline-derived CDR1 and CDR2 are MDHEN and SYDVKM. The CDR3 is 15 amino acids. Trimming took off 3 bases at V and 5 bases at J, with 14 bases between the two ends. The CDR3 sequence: CASSLTGTAYQPQHF. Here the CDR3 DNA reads TGTGCCAGCAGTTTGACCGGGACCGCATATCAGCCCCAGCATTTT.

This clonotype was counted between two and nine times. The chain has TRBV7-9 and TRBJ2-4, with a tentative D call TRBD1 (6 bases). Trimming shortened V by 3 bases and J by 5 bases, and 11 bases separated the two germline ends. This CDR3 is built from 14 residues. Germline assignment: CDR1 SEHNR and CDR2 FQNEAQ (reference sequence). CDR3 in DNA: TGTGCCAGCAGCTTCACAGGGTCTGAAAACATTCAGTACTTC. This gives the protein CASSFTGSENIQYF.

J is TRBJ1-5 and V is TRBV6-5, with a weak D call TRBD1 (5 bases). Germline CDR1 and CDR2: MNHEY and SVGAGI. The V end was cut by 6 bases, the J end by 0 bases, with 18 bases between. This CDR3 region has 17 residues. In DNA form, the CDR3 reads TGTGCCAGCAGCCCCTCAAATCGACAGCATAGCAATCAGCCCCAGCATTTT. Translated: CASSPSNRQHSNQPQHF.

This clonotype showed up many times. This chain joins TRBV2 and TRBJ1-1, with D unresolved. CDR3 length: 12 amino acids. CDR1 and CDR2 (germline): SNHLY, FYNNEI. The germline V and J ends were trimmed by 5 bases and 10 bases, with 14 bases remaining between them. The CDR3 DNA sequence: TGTGCCAGCAGTTCGGACTACCTTGGAGCTTTCTTT. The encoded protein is CASSSDYLGAFF.

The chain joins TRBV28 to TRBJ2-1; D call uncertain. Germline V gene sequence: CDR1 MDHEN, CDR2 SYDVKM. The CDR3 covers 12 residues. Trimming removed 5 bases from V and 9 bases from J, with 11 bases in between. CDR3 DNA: TGTGCCAGCAGTACCTCCTCCGTTGAGCAGTTCTTC. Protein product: CASSTSSVEQFF.

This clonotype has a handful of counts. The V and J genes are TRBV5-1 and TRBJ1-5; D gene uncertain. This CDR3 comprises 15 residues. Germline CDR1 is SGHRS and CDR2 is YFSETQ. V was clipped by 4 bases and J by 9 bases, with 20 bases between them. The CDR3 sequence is CASSLAPGNLWPQHF. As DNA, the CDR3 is TGCGCCAGCAGCCTTGCCCCGGGGAACCTTTGGCCCCAGCATTTT.

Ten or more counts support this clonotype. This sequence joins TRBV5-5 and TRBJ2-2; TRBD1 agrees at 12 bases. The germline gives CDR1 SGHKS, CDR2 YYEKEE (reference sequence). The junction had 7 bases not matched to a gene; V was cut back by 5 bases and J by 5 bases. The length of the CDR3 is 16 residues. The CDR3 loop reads CASSPGTGGYTGELFF. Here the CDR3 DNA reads TGTGCCAGCAGTCCCGGGACAGGGGGCTATACCGGGGAGCTGTTTTTT.

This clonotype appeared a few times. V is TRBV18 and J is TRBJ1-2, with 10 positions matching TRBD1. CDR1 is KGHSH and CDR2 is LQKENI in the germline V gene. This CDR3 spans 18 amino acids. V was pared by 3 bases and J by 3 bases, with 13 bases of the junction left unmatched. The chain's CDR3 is CASSPKTGGVEGDYGYTF. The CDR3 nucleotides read TGTGCCAGCTCACCCAAGACAGGGGGCGTGGAGGGTGACTATGGCTACACCTTC.

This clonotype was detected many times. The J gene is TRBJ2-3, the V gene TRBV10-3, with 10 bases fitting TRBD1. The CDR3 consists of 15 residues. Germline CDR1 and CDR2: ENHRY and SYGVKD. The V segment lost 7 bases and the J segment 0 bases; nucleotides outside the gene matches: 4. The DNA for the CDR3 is TGTGCCATCAATCCGGGACAGGGGAGCACAGATACGCAGTATTTT. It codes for CAINPGQGSTDTQYF.

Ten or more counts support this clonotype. CDR3 loop: CSAKNLPDSYNSPLHF. The CDR3 coding sequence is TGCAGTGCTAAAAACCTCCCGGACAGCTATAATTCACCCCTCCACTTT. The V and J genes are TRBV20-1 and TRBJ1-6, with a tentative D call TRBD1 (6 bases). CDR3 length: 16 residues. V lost 4 bases, J lost 3 bases, and 16 bases lay in between. CDR1 is DFQATT, CDR2 SNEGSKA, per germline (reference sequence).

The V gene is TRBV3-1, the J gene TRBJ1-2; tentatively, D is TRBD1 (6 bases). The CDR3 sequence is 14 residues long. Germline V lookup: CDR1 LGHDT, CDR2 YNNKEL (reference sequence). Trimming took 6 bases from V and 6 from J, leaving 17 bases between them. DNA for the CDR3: TGTGCCAGCAGGCCTACAGGGCCCTACGATGGCTACACCTTC. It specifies CASRPTGPYDGYTF.

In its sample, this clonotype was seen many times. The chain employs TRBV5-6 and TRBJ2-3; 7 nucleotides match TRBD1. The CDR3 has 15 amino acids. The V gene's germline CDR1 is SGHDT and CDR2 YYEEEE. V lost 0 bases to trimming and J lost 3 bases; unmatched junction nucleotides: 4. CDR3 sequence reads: CASSLDRGLTDTQYF. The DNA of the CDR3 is TGTGCCAGCAGCTTGGACAGGGGATTAACAGATACGCAGTATTTT.

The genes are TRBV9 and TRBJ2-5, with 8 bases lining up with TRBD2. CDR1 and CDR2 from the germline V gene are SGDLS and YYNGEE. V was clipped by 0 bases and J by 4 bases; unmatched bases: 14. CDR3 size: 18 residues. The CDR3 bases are TGTGCCAGCAGCGTAGCTAGCAGCGGGGGTACGATTGGAGAGACCCAGTACTTC. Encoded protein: CASSVASSGGTIGETQYF.

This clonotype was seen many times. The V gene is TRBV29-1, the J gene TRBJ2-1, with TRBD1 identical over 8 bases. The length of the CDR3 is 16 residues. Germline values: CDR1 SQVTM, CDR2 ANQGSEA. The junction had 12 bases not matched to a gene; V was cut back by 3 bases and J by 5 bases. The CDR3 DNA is TGCAGCGTTGAGACAGGGGCAGGGGGCTTGGACAATGAGCAGTTCTTC. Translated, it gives CSVETGAGGLDNEQFF.

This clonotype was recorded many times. CDR3 protein: CSVETRGGVHEQFF. CDR3 coding DNA: TGCAGCGTTGAGACTCGCGGGGGGGTTCATGAGCAGTTCTTC. The chain carries TRBV29-1 and TRBJ2-1; TRBD2 aligns across 9 bases. The length of the CDR3 is 14 residues. With 3 bases clipped from V and 8 bases from J, the junction kept 8 bases outside the gene matches. CDR1 and CDR2 (germline): SQVTM, ANQGSEA.

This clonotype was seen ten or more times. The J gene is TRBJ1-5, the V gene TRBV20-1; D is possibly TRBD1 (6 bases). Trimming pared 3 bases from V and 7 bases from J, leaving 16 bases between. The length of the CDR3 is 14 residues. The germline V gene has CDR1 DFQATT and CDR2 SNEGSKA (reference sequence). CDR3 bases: TGCAGTGCTAGGCCTACAGGGTCCATACAGCCCCAGCATTTT. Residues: CSARPTGSIQPQHF.

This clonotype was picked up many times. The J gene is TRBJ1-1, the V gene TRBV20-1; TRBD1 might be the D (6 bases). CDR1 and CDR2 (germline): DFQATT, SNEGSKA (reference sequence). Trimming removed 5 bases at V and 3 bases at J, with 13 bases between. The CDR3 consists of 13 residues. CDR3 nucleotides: TGCAGTGCTGATCTGGGACAATACACTGAAGCTTTCTTT. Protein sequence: CSADLGQYTEAFF.

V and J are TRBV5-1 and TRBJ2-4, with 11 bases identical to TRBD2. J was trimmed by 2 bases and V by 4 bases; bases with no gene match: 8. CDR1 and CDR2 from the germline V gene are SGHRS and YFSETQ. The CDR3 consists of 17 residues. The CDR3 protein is CASSPPRLAGTKNIQYF. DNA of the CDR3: TGCGCCAGCAGCCCGCCGAGACTAGCGGGGACCAAAAACATTCAGTACTTC.

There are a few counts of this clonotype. DNA for the CDR3: TGTGCCATCACCTCCCTACCGGTGATTCAGTACTTC. Protein sequence: CAITSLPVIQYF. The genes are TRBV10-3 and TRBJ2-4; D ambiguous. This CDR3 is built from 12 residues. Trimming removed 7 bases at V and 10 bases at J, with 14 bases between. CDR1 is ENHRY and CDR2 is SYGVKD in the germline V gene.

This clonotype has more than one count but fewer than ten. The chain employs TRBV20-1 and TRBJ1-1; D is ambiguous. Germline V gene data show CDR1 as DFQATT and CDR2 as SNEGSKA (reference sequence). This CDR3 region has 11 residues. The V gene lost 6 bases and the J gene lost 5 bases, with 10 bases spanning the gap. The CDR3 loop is CSAPIYTEAFF. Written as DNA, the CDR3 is TGCAGTGCCCCTATATATACTGAAGCTTTCTTT.